This T cell receptor (beta chain) is drawn from a study of early T cells in non-severe SARS-CoV-2 infection. Via MiXCR, TCRdb re-called the 5' RACE reads, giving one row per CDR3 protein. The table records about 80,000 distinct CDR3 sequences, roughly 9.6% of them present only once. CDR1 MDHEN and CDR2 SYDVKM come from the germline V gene. V was clipped by 3 bases and J by 9 bases, with 15 bases between them. There are 15 residues in the CDR3. This clonotype has at least ten counts. This clonotype was sampled from an adult who was a healthcare worker with PCR-confirmed SARS-CoV-2 infection or an uninfected control (not recorded which). The chain employs TRBV28 and TRBJ1-6; tentatively, D is TRBD1 (6 bases). The sequenced sample consisted of whole blood. The CDR3, as DNA: TGTGCCAGCAGTTTGTCCCGAACAGGGTCTTCACCCCTCCACTTT. Protein sequence: CASSLSRTGSSPLHF.